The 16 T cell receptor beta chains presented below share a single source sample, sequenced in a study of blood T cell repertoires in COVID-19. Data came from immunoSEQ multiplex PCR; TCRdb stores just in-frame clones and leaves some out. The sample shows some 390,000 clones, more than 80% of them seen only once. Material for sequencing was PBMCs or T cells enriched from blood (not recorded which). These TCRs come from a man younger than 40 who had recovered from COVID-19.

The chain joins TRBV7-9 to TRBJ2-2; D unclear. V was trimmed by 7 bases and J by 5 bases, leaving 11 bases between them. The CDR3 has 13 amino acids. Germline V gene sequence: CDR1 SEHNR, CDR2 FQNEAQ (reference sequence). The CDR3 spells CASTLHATGELFF. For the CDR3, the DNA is TGTGCCAGCACCCTCCACGCGACCGGGGAGCTGTTTTTT.

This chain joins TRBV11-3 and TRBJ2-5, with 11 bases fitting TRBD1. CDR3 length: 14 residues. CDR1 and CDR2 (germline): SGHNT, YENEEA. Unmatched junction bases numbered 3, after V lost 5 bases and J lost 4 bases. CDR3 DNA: TGTGCCAGCAGCGGCGGGACAGGGGGAGAGACCCAGTACTTC. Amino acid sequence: CASSGGTGGETQYF.

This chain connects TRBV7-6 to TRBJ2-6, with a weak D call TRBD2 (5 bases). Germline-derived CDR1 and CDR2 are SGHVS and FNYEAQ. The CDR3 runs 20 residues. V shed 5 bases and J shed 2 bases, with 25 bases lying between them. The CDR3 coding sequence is TGTGCCAGCAGCCCACGGGGTGATATGGCTGGCTCTCCTGGGGCCAACGTCCTGACTTTC. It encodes CASSPRGDMAGSPGANVLTF.

The CDR3 region has the DNA TGCGCCAGCAGCCAGCCCCAAGGGGATATCGGGTACGAGCAGTACTTC. Residues: CASSQPQGDIGYEQYF. The chain links TRBV4-1 to TRBJ2-7, with D perhaps TRBD1 (5 bases). The CDR3 has 16 amino acids. Germline CDR1 and CDR2: MGHRA and YSYEKL. V lost 3 bases to trimming and J lost 4 bases, with 19 bases between them.

The CDR3 spells CASRGTGTEAFF. As DNA, the CDR3 is TGTGCCAGCCGGGGGACAGGGACTGAAGCTTTCTTT. The rearrangement uses TRBV27 and TRBJ1-1, with TRBD1 matching 9 bases. The CDR3 spans 12 residues. V shed 8 bases and J 5 bases; nucleotides not matched to a gene: 3. The germline V gene has CDR1 MNHEY and CDR2 SMNVEV (reference sequence).

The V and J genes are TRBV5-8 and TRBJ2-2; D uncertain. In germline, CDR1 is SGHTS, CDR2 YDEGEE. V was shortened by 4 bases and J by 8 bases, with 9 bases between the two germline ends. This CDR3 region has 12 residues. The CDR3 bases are TGTGCCAGCAGCCTCTATAGTGGGGAGCTGTTTTTT. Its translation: CASSLYSGELFF. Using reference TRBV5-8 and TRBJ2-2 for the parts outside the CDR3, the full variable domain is EAGVTQSPTHLIKTRGQQATLRCSPISGHTSVYWYQQALGLGLQFLLWYDEGEERNRGNFPPRFSGRQFPNYSSELNVNALELEDSALYLCASSLYSGELFFGEGSRLTVL.

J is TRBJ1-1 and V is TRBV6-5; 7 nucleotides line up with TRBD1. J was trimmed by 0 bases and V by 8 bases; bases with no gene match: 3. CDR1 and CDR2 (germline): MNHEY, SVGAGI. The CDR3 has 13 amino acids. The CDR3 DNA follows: TGTGCCAGCTCGGGACAGATGAACACTGAAGCTTTCTTT. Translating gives CASSGQMNTEAFF.

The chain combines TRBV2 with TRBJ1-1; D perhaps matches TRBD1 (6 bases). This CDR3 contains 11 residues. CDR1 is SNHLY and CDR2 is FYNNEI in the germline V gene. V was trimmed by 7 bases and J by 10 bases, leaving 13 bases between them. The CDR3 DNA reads TGTGCCAGCAATCGGGACAAGTTAGCTTTCTTT. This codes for CASNRDKLAFF. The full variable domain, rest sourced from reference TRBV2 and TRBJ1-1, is EPEVTQTPSHQVTQMGQEVILRCVPISNHLYFYWYRQILGQKVEFLVSFYNNEISEKSEIFDDQFSVERPDGSNFTLKIRSTKLEDSAMYFCASNRDKLAFFGQGTRLTVV.

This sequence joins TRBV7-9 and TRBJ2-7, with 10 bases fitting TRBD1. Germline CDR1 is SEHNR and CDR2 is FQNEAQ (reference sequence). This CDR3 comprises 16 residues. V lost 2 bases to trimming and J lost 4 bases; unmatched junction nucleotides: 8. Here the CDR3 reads CASSLTGQGISYEQYF. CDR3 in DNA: TGTGCCAGCAGCTTAACGGGACAGGGGATTTCGTACGAGCAGTACTTC.

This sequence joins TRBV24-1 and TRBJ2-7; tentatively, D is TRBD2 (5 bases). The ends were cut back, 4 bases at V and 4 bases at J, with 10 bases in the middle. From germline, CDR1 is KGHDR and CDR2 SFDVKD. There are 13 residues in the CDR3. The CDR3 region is CATSDGVRYEQYF. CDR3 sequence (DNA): TGTGCCACCAGTGACGGGGTACGGTACGAGCAGTACTTC.

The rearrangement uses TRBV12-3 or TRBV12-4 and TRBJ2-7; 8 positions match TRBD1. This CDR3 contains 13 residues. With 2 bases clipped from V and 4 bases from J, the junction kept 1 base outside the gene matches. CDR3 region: CASSLRTGYEQYF. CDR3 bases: TGTGCCAGCAGTTTAAGGACAGGGTACGAGCAGTACTTC.

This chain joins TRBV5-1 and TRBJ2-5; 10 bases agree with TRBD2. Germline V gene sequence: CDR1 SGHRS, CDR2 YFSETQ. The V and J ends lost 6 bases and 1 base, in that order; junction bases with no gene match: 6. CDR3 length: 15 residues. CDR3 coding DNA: TGCGCCAGCAAAACTAGCGGGATGTTCCAAGAGACCCAGTACTTC. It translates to CASKTSGMFQETQYF.

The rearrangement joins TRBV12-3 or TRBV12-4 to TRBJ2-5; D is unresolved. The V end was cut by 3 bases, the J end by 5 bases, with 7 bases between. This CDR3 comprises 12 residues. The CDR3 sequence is CASSFGPETQYF. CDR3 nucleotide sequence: TGTGCCAGCAGTTTCGGTCCCGAGACCCAGTACTTC.

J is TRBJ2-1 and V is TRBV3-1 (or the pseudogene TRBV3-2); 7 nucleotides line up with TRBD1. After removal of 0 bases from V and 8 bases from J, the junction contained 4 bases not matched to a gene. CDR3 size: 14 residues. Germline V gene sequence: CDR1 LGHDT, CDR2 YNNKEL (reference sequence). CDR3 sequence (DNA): TGTGCCAGCAGCCAAGATCGAGGGGGCCATGAGCAGTTCTTC. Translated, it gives CASSQDRGGHEQFF.

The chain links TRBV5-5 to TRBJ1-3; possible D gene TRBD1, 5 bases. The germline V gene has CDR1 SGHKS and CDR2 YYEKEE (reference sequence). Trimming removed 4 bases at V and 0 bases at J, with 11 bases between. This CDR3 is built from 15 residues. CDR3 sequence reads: CASSPDSFSGNTIYF. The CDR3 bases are TGTGCCAGCAGCCCCGACAGCTTCTCTGGAAACACCATATATTTT. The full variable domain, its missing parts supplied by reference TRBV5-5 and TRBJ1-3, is DAGVTQSPTHLIKTRGQQVTLRCSPISGHKSVSWYQQVLGQGPQFIFQYYEKEERGRGNFPDRFSARQFPNYSSELNVNALLLGDSALYLCASSPDSFSGNTIYFGEGSWLTVV.

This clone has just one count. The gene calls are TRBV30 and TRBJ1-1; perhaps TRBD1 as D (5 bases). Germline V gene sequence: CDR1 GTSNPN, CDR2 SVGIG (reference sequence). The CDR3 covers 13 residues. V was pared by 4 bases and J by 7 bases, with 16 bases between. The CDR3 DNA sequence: TGTGCCTGGACTTTGGGACTCCGTCTTGAAGCTTTCTTT. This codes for CAWTLGLRLEAFF.